This T cell receptor (beta chain) was captured in a study of CD8+CD57+ T cells in acquired aplastic anemia. Looked up from germline, CDR1 is ENHRY and CDR2 is SYGVKD. The CDR3 covers 17 residues. V shed 4 bases, J shed 0 bases, and the junction held 6 bases outside the gene matches. TCR beta VDJ and CDR3 were profiled, and genomic DNA was the template. In TCRdb, the reads were re-called with MiXCR into one record per CDR3 protein. The sample records roughly 200,000 distinct CDR3 sequences, 63% being singletons. This clonotype was counted a single time. Patients who underwent sequencing had shown CD8+CD57+ cell expansion by flow cytometry. As a group, the patients uniformly had severe acquired aplastic anemia.

This rearrangement joins TRBV10-3 to TRBJ2-1; 10 bases line up with TRBD1. This TCR was sampled from a human donor with aplastic anemia. The sequenced sample consisted of sorted CD4+, CD8+, or CD8+CD57+ T cells (not recorded which) from PBMCs. The CDR3 DNA reads as TGTGCCATCAGTGTGGGACAGGGGAGAATCTCCTACAATGAGCAGTTCTTC. Translated, it gives CAISVGQGRISYNEQFF.